This T cell receptor (beta chain) was profiled in a study of blood T cell repertoires in COVID-19. Across the study: There were acute and convalescent COVID-19 samples, and they came from the United States, Italy and Spain. PBMCs, B-cell-depleted T cells, or T cells provided the cDNA or gDNA that made up the material.

Method: immunoSEQ multiplex PCR; TCRdb's copy keeps in-frame clones and lacks some. Of hundreds of thousands of clones listed, over 75% were seen once; the top ten hold roughly 1%. Recovery meant two consecutive negative NP/OP PCR tests, professional clearance, or resolved symptoms. The ends were cut back, 0 bases at V and 0 bases at J, with 11 bases in the middle. The CDR3 contains 16 residues. Germline values: CDR1 LNHNV, CDR2 YYDKDF (reference sequence). The chain carries TRBV15 and TRBJ1-2; D is perhaps TRBD1 (5 bases). Sequencing was done on a sample of PBMCs or T cells enriched from blood (not recorded which). This clonotype was sampled from a woman in her 30s who had recovered from COVID-19. The CDR3 DNA follows: TGTGCCACCAGCAGAGATCCGGGGACTTCTAACTATGGCTACACCTTC. Translating it yields CATSRDPGTSNYGYTF.